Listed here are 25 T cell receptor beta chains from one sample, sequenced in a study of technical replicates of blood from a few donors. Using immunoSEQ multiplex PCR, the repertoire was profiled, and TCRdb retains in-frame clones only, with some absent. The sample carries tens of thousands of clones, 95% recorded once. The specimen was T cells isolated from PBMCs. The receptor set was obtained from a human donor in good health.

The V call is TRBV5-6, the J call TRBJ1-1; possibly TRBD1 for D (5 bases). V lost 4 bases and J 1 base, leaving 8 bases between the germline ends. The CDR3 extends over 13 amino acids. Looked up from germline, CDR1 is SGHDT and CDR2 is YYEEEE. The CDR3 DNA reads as TGTGCCAGCAGCCCCCAGGGGAACACTGAAGCTTTCTTT. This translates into CASSPQGNTEAFF.

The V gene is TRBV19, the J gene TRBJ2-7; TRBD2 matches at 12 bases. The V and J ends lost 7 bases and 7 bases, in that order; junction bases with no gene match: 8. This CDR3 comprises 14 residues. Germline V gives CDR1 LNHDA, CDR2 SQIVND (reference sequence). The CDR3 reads CASNPASGRGEQYF. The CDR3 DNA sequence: TGTGCCAGTAATCCTGCTAGCGGGAGGGGGGAGCAGTACTTC.

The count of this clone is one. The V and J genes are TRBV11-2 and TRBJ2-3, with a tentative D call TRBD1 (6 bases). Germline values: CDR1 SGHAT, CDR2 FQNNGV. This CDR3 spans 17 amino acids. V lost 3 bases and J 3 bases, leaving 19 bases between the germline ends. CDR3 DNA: TGTGCCAGCAGCTTCACCGGAGGCCCGGACAGTACAGATACGCAGTATTTT. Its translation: CASSFTGGPDSTDTQYF.

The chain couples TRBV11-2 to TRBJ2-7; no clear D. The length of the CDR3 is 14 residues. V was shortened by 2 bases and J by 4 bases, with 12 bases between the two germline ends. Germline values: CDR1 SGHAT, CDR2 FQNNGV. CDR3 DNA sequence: TGTGCCAGCAGCTTACGGGTGGTCGGGTACGAGCAGTACTTC. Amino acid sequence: CASSLRVVGYEQYF.

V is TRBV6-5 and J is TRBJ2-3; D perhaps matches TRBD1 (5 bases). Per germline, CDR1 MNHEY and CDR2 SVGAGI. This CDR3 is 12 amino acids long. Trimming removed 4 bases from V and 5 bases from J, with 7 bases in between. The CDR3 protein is CASSSQGDTQYF. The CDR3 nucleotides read TGTGCCAGCAGTTCTCAGGGAGATACGCAGTATTTT.

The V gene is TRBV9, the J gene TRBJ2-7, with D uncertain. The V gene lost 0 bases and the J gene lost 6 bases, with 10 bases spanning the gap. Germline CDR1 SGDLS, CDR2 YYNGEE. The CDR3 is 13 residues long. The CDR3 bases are TGTGCCAGCAGCGTAGCCCCCAATTCCGAGCAGTACTTC. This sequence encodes CASSVAPNSEQYF.

The CDR3 reads CASSVDGGERSYNEQFF. The CDR3 DNA follows: TGTGCCAGCAGCGTAGACGGGGGTGAGAGATCCTACAATGAGCAGTTCTTC. The rearrangement uses TRBV9 and TRBJ2-1, with D tentatively TRBD2 (6 bases). Germline lookup yields CDR1 SGDLS and CDR2 YYNGEE. Between the trimmed V and J ends, which lost 0 bases and 1 base, there was a span of 14 bases. This CDR3 region has 17 residues. Together with reference TRBV9 and TRBJ2-1, the CDR3 gives the full variable domain: DSGVTQTPKHLITATGQRVTLRCSPRSGDLSVYWYQQSLDQGLQFLIQYYNGEERAKGNILERFSAQQFPDLHSELNLSSLELGDSALYFCASSVDGGERSYNEQFFGPGTRLTVL.

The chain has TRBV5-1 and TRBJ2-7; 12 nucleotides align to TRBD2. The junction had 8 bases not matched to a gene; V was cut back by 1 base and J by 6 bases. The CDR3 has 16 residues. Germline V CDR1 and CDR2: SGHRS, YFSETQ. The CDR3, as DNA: TGCGCCAGCAGCTTGAGCCTAGCGGGAGGGCCAGTCGAGCAGTACTTC. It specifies CASSLSLAGGPVEQYF.

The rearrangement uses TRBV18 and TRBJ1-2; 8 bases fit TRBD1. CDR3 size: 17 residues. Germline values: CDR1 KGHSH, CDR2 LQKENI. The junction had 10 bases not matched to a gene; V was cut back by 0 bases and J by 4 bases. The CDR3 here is CASSPPMARDRIYGYTF. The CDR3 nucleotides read TGTGCCAGCTCACCACCGATGGCCCGGGACAGGATCTATGGCTACACCTTC.

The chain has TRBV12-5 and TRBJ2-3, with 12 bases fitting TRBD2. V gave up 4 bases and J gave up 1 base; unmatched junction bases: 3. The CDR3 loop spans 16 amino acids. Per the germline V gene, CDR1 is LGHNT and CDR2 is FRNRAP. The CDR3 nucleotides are TGTGCTAGTGGTTCCTGGACTAGCGGGGGCACAGATACGCAGTATTTT. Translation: CASGSWTSGGTDTQYF.

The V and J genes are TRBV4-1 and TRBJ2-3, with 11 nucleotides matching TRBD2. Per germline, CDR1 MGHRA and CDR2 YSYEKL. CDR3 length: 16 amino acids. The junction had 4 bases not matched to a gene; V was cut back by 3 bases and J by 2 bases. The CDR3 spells CASSHGGLADTDTQYF. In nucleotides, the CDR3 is TGCGCCAGCAGCCACGGGGGACTAGCGGACACAGATACGCAGTATTTT.

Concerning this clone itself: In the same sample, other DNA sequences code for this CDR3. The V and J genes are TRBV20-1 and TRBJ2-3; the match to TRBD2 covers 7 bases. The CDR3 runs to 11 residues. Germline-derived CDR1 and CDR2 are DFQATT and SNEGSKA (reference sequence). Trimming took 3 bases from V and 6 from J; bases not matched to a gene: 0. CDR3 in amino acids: CSARGGDTQYF. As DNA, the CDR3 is TGCAGTGCTAGGGGGGGGGATACGCAGTATTTT.

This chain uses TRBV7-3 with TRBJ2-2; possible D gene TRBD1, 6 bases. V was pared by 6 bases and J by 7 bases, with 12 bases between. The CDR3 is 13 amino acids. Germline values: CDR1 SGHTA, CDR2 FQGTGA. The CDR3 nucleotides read TGTGCCAGCAGGATACAGGGTAACGGGGAGCTGTTTTTT. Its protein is CASRIQGNGELFF.

The CDR3 DNA follows: TGTGCCAGCAGCCGTAGCGGGGGGCAGGAGACCCAGTACTTC. The encoded protein is CASSRSGGQETQYF. This chain joins TRBV7-2 and TRBJ2-5, with 10 bases aligning to TRBD2. Germline CDR1 reads SGHTA; CDR2 reads FQGNSA. The CDR3 is 14 amino acids. Unmatched junction bases numbered 5, after V lost 5 bases and J lost 5 bases.

CDR3 in amino acids: CASSPVPNTEAFF. In DNA, the CDR3 is TGTGCCAGCAGCCCGGTCCCGAACACTGAAGCTTTCTTT. This sequence joins TRBV9 and TRBJ1-1; D gene unclear. The germline V and J ends were trimmed by 4 bases and 1 base, with 8 bases remaining between them. CDR1 is SGDLS and CDR2 is YYNGEE in the germline V gene. The length of the CDR3 is 13 residues. Supplemented by reference TRBV9 and TRBJ1-1, the full variable domain reads DSGVTQTPKHLITATGQRVTLRCSPRSGDLSVYWYQQSLDQGLQFLIQYYNGEERAKGNILERFSAQQFPDLHSELNLSSLELGDSALYFCASSPVPNTEAFFGQGTRLTVV.

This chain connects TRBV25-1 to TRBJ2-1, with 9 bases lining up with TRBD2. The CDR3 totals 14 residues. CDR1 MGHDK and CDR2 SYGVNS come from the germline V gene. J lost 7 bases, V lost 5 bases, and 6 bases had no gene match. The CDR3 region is CASSHSGGRNEQFF. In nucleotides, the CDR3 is TGTGCCAGCAGTCATAGCGGGGGTAGGAATGAGCAGTTCTTC. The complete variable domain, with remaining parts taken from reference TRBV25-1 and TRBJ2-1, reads EADIYQTPRYLVIGTGKKITLECSQTMGHDKMYWYQQDPGMELHLIHYSYGVNSTEKGDLSSESTVSRIRTEHFPLTLESARPSHTSQYLCASSHSGGRNEQFFGPGTRLTVL.

In nucleotides, the CDR3 is TGCAGCGTTGAATGGGAGGGGCAGTTCTTC. Residues: CSVEWEGQFF. The chain carries TRBV29-1 and TRBJ2-1; 7 bases align to TRBD2. Germline CDR1 is SQVTM and CDR2 is ANQGSEA. The CDR3 is 10 amino acids. V shed 2 bases, J shed 12 bases, and the junction held 1 base outside the gene matches.

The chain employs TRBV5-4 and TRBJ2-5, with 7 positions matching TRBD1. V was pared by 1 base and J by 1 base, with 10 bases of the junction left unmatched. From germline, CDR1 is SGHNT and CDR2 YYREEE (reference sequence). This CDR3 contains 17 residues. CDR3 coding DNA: TGTGCCAGCAGCTTGTCTGTTACAGGGGATTTCCAAGAGACCCAGTACTTC. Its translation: CASSLSVTGDFQETQYF.

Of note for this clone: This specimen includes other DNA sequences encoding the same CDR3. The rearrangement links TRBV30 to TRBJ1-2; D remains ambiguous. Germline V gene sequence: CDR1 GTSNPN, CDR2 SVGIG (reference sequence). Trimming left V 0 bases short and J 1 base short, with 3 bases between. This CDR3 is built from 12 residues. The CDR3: CAWSVNNYGYTF. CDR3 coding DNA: TGTGCCTGGAGTGTCAATAACTATGGCTACACCTTC.

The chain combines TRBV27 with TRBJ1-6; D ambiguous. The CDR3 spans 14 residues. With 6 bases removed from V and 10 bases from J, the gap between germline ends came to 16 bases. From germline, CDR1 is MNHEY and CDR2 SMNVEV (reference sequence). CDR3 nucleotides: TGTGCCAGCAGAAGGCGTCGTCGGAGGTCACCCCTCCACTTT. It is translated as CASRRRRRRSPLHF.

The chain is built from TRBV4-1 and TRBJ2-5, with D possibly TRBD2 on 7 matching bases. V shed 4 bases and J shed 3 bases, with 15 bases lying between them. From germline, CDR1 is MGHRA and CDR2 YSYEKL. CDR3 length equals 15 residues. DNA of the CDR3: TGCGCCAGCAGCCCTCCGGGGGGCCGGGAAGAGACCCAGTACTTC. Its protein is CASSPPGGREETQYF.

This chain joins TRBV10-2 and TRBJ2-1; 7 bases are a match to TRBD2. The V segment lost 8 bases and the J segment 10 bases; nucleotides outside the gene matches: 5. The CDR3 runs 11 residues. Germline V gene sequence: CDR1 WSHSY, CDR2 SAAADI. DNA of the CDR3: TGCGCCAGCGGGGGAGGGACCGAGCAGTTCTTC. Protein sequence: CASGGGTEQFF.

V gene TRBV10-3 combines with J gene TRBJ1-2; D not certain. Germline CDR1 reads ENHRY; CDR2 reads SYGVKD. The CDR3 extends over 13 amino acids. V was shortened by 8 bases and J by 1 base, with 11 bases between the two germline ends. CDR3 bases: TGTGCCATCGCCCGGGAGGTTAACTATGGCTACACCTTC. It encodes CAIAREVNYGYTF.

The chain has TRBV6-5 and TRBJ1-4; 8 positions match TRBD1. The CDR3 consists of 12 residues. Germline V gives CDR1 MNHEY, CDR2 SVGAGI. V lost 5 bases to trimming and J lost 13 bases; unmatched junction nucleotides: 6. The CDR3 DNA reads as TGTGCCAGCAGTCCGGGACAGGCCCGACTGTTTTTT. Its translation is CASSPGQARLFF.

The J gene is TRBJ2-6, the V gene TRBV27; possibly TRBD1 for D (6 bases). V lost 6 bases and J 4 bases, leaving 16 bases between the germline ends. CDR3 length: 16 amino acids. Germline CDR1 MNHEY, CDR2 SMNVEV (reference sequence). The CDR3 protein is CASRPGHTPGANVLTF. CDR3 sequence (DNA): TGTGCCAGCAGGCCGGGACACACTCCGGGGGCCAACGTCCTGACTTTC.